Presented here are 5 T cell receptor beta chains from one specimen sequenced in a study of cytomegalovirus exposure and HLA in healthy donors. Use of 60 Vbeta and 13 Jbeta primers characterized the PCR. Profiling relied on immunoSEQ multiplex PCR, and the TCRdb table lists in-frame clones only, not all of them. The sample holds more than 95,000 clones, over 70% seen once. The sequencing sample was made of PBMCs. All receptors come from a man in his late teens or twenties in good health and CMV-seropositive.

The V and J genes are TRBV5-1 and TRBJ1-4; possible D gene TRBD1, 6 bases. V gave up 2 bases and J gave up 8 bases, with 10 bases separating them. Germline V lookup: CDR1 SGHRS, CDR2 YFSETQ. The CDR3 runs 13 residues. Here the CDR3 DNA reads TGCGCCAGCAGCTTCCAAGACAGGGAAAAACTGTTTTTT. The encoded protein is CASSFQDREKLFF.

The sample holds a few counts of this clone. The chain combines TRBV4-1 with TRBJ1-2; the match to TRBD1 covers 8 bases. CDR3 length equals 20 residues. Germline V gene lookup returns CDR1 MGHRA and CDR2 YSYEKL. Unmatched junction bases numbered 20, after V lost 2 bases and J lost 3 bases. The CDR3 DNA reads as TGCGCCAGCAGCCAACTCTCGCTGCGAGTCACAGGGGGAAGGGACTATGGCTACACCTTC. Translation: CASSQLSLRVTGGRDYGYTF.

The J gene is TRBJ1-1, the V gene TRBV27; 11 bases map to TRBD1. CDR3 length equals 15 residues. J gave up 4 bases and V 0 bases, and 1 base lay outside the gene matches. CDR1 MNHEY and CDR2 SMNVEV come from the germline V gene (reference sequence). CDR3 DNA: TGTGCCAGCAGTTTATCAGGACAGGGGGCCACTGAAGCTTTCTTT. It specifies CASSLSGQGATEAFF.

This chain uses TRBV7-2 with TRBJ2-6; 12 bases line up with TRBD2. The V gene's germline CDR1 is SGHTA and CDR2 FQGNSA. CDR3 size: 19 residues. After removal of 4 bases from V and 6 bases from J, the junction contained 13 bases not matched to a gene. The CDR3 region is CASSSRPSGRAVLANVLTF. CDR3 sequence (DNA): TGTGCCAGCAGCTCACGGCCTAGCGGGAGGGCCGTCTTGGCCAACGTCCTGACTTTC.

The chain joins TRBV10-3 to TRBJ2-5, with TRBD2 identical over 12 bases. The J call is uncertain, as TRBJ2-7 better fits the DNA end. Germline V CDR1 and CDR2: ENHRY, SYGVKD. This CDR3 spans 15 amino acids. Here the CDR3 reads CAISELAGGPGEQYF. DNA of the CDR3: TGTGCCATCAGTGAGCTAGCGGGAGGGCCTGGCGAGCAGTACTTC.